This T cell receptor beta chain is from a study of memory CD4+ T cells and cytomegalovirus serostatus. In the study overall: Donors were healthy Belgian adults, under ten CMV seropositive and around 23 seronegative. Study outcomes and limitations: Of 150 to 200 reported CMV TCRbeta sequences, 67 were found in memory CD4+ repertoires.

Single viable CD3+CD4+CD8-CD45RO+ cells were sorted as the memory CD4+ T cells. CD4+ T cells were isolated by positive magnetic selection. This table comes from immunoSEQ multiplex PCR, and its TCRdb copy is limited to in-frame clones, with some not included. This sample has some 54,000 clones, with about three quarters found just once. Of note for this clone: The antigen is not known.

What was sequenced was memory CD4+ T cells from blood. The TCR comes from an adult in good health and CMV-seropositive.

CDR3 DNA sequence: TGTGCCACCTCGGGTCCTGGGCGTGATTCACCCCTCCACTTT. Translated: CATSGPGRDSPLHF. The chain links TRBV18 to TRBJ1-6; D remains ambiguous. There are 14 residues in the CDR3. V lost 10 bases and J lost 8, with 18 bases in between. Germline V gene sequence: CDR1 KGHSH, CDR2 LQKENI.